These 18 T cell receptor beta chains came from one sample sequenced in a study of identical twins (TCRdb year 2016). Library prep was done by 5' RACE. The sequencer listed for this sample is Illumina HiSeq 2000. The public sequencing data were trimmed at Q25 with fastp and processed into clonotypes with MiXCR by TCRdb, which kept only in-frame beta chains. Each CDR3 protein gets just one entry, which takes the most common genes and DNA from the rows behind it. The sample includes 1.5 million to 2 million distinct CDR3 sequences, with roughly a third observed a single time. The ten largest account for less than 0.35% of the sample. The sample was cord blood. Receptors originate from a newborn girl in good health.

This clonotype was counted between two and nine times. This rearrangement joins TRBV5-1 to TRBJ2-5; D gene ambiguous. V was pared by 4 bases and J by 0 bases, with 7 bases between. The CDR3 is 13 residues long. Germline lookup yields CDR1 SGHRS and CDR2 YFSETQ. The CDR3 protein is CASSPNNQETQYF. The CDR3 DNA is TGCGCCAGCAGCCCAAATAACCAAGAGACCCAGTACTTC.

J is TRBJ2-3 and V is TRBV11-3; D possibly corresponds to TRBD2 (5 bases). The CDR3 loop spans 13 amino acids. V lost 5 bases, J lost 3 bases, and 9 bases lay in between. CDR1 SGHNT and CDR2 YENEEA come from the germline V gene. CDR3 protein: CASSRKRTDTQYF. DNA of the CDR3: TGTGCCAGCAGCCGAAAGCGGACAGATACGCAGTATTTT.

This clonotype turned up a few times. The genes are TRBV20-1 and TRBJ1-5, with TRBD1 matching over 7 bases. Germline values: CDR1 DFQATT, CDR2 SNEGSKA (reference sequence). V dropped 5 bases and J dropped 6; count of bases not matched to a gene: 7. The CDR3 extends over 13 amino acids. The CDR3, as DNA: TGCAGTGCTGATACAGGGGCCAGTCAGCCCCAGCATTTT. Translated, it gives CSADTGASQPQHF.

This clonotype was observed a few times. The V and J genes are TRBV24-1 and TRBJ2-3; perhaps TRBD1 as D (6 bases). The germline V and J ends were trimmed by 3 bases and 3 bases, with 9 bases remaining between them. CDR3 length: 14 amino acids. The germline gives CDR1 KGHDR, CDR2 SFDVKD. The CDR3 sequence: CATSDHTGTDTQYF. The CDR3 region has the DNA TGTGCCACCAGTGATCACACAGGGACAGATACGCAGTATTTT.

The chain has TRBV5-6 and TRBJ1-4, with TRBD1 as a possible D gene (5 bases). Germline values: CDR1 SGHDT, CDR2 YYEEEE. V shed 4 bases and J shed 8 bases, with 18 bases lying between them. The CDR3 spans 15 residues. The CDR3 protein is CASSAASGPGEKLFF. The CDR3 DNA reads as TGTGCCAGCAGCGCCGCGTCGGGGCCTGGGGAAAAACTGTTTTTT.

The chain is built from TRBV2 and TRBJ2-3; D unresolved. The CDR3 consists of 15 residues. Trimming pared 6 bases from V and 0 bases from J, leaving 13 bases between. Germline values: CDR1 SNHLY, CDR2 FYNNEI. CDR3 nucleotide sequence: TGTGCCAGCAGAAGACTGATTACTAGCACAGATACGCAGTATTTT. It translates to CASRRLITSTDTQYF.

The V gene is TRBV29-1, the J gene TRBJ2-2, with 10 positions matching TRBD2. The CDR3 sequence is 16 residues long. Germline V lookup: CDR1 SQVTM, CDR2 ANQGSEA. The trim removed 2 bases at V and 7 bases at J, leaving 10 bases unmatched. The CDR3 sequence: CSVEILLAGGNGELFF. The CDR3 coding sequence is TGCAGCGTTGAAATTCTTTTAGCGGGAGGAAACGGGGAGCTGTTTTTT.

The CDR3 DNA reads TGCGCCAGCAGCCAATGGGGGGGTTCCTACGAGCAGTACTTC. Translating gives CASSQWGGSYEQYF. The genes are TRBV4-1 and TRBJ2-7; 7 nucleotides agree with TRBD2. The CDR3 is 14 amino acids. Per the germline V gene, CDR1 is MGHRA and CDR2 is YSYEKL. J gave up 1 base and V 2 bases, and 2 bases lay outside the gene matches.

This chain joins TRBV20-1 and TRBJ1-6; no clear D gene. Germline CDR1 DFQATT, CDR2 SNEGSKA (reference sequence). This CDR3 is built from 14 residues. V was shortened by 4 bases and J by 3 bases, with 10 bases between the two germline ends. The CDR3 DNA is TGCAGTGCTACCGACGGCAACTATAATTCACCCCTCCACTTT. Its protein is CSATDGNYNSPLHF.

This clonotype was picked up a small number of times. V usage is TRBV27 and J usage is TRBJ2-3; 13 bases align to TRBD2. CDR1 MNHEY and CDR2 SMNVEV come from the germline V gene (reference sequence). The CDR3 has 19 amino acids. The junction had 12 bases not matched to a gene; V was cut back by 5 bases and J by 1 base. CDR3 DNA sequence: TGTGCCAGCAGTCGAAAACTAGCGGGAGGGCTATTACGCACAGATACGCAGTATTTT. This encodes CASSRKLAGGLLRTDTQYF.

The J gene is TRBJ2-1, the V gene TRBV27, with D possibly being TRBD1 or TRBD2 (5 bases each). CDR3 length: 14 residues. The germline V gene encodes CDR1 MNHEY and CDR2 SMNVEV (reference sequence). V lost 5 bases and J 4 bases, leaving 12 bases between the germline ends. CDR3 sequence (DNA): TGTGCCAGCAGTGGTCGGGGCGGGTACAATGAGCAGTTCTTC. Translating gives CASSGRGGYNEQFF.

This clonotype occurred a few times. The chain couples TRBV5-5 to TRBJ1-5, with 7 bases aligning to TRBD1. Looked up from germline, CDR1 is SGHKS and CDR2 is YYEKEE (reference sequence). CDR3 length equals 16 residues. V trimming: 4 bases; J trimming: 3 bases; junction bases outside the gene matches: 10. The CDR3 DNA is TGTGCCAGCAGCCTCCGACAGGGCCTTGACAATCAGCCCCAGCATTTT. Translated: CASSLRQGLDNQPQHF.

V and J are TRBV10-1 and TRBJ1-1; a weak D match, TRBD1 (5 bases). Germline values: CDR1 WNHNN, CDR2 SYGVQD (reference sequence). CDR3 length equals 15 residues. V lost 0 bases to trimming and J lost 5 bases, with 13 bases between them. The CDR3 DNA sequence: TGCGCCAGCAGTGAGTCGAACCAGGGTCGAACTGAAGCTTTCTTT. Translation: CASSESNQGRTEAFF.

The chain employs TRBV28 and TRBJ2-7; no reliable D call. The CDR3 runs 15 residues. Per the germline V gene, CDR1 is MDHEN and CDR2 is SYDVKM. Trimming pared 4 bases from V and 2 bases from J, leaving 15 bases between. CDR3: CASSSSRALPYEQYF. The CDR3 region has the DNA TGTGCCAGCAGTTCAAGCCGGGCCCTTCCCTACGAGCAGTACTTC.

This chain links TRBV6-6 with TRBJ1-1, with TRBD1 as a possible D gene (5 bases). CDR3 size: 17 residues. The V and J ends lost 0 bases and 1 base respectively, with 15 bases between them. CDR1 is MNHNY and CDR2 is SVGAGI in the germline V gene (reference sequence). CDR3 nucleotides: TGTGCCAGCAGTTACTCGATTGAAACGGGACGGAACACTGAAGCTTTCTTT. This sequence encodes CASSYSIETGRNTEAFF.

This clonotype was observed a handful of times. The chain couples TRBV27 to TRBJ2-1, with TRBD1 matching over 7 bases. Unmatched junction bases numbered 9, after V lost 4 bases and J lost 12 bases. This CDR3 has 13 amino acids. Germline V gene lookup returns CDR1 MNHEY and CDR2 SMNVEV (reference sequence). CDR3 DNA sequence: TGTGCCAGCAGTTCCACGACAGGGCAGGGGCAGTTCTTC. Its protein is CASSSTTGQGQFF.

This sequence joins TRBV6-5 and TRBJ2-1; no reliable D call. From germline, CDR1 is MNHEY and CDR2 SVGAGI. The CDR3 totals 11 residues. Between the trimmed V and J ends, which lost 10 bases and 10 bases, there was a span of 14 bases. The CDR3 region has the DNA TGTGCCATCAGAGGAAACTACGAGCAGTTCTTC. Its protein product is CAIRGNYEQFF.

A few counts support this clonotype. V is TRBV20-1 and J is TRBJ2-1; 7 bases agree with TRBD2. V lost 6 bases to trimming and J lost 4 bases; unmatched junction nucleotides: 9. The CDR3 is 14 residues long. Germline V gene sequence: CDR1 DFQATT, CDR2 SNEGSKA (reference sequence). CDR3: CSAGVPSGYNEQFF. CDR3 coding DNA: TGCAGTGCCGGGGTTCCTAGCGGTTACAATGAGCAGTTCTTC.